This T cell receptor (beta chain) appears in the sequencing data of a study of T-cell reconstitution after alpha-beta-depleted transplantation in children. It was with unique molecular identifiers that the TCRbeta library was prepared. From the PCR reads, TCRdb called clonotypes with MiXCR, one entry per CDR3 protein. The repertoire holds 450,000 to 550,000 distinct CDR3 sequences, approximately 10% seen once, with less than 15% in the top ten. V was cut by 4 bases and J by 0 bases, with 14 bases left in between. Germline V CDR1 and CDR2: SGHTA, FQGNSA. This CDR3 has 16 amino acids. Whole-study results and caveats: From newly produced T cells came most of the T-cell counts and diversity one year after transplant.

In regard to this clonotype: Its antigen is still unknown.

V usage is TRBV7-2 and J usage is TRBJ2-3, with a tentative D call TRBD2 (6 bases). This receptor was identified in a female patient aged 2-9 years who had a stem cell transplant for aplastic anemia, so the T cells may come from the graft donor. Sequenced here: PBMCs, mostly from graft donor cells, sampled 180 days after TCRalphabeta/CD19-depleted stem cell transplant. The CDR3 nucleotides are TGTGCCAGCAGCTATCGTGGAGGGGAAAGCACAGATACGCAGTATTTT. It yields the protein CASSYRGGESTDTQYF.